The following is a T cell receptor (beta chain) sequence with its context. As yet, its antigen is unknown. The data were obtained in a study of PD-1 blockade in mismatch repair-deficient tumors. TCRdb's table, derived via immunoSEQ multiplex PCR, lists solely in-frame clones and lacks some. In the table there are more than 8,000 clones, more than 75% of which are singletons. The CDR3 sequence is 15 residues long. J lost 8 bases, V lost 9 bases, and 15 bases had no gene match. Germline V gene data show CDR1 as MNHEY and CDR2 as SMNVEV (reference sequence). Time point of the sample: approximately 10-day in vitro stimulation with candidate mutation-associated neoantigen peptide 1. Clone fold changes were calculated against an identical culture without peptide.

This specimen consisted of cells cultured in vitro, obtained from a patient treated with pembrolizumab. This receptor was obtained from an adult with mismatch repair-deficient cancer. The J gene is TRBJ1-4, the V gene TRBV27, with 7 bases that match TRBD1. The CDR3 spells CASMDGGQGDEKLFF. The CDR3, as DNA: TGTGCCAGTATGGACGGGGGGCAGGGGGACGAAAAACTGTTTTTT.